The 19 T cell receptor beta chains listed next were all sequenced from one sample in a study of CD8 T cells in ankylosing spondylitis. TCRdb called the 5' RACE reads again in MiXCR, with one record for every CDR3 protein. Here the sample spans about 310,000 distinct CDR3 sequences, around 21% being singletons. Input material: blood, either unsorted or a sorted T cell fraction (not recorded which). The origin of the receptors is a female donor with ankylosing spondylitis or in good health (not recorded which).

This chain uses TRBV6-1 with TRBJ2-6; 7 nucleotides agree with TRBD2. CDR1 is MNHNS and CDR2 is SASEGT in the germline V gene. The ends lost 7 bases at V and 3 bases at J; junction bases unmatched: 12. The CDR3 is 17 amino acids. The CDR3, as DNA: TGTGCCAGCACTCCAGCGGGGCGCGCTAATGGGGCCAACGTCCTGACTTTC. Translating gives CASTPAGRANGANVLTF.

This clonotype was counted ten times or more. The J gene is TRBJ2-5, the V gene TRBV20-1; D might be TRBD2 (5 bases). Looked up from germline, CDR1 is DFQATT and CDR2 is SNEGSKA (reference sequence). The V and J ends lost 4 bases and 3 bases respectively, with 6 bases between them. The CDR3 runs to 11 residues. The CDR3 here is CSATGKETQYF. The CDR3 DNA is TGCAGTGCTACCGGGAAAGAGACCCAGTACTTC.

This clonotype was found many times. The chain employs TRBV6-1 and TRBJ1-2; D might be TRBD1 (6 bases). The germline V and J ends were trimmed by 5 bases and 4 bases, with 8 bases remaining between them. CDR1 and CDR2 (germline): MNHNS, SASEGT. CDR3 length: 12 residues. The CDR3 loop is CASSRGGYGYTF. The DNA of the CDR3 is TGTGCCAGCAGTCGAGGGGGCTATGGCTACACCTTC.

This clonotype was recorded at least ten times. This chain's CDR3 is CASESPLSDTQYF. DNA for the CDR3: TGTGCCAGCGAAAGCCCTCTCTCAGATACGCAGTATTTT. The chain combines TRBV6-6 with TRBJ2-3, with unresolved D. The CDR3 is 13 amino acids. Germline V gene sequence: CDR1 MNHNY, CDR2 SVGAGI (reference sequence). V gave up 8 bases and J gave up 4 bases, with 13 bases separating them.

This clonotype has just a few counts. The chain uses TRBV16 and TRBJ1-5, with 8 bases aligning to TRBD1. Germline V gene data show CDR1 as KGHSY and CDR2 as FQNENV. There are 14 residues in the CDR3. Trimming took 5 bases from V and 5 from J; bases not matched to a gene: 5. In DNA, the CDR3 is TGTGCCAGCAGCGCAAACAGGGGGTATCAGCCCCAGCATTTT. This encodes CASSANRGYQPQHF.

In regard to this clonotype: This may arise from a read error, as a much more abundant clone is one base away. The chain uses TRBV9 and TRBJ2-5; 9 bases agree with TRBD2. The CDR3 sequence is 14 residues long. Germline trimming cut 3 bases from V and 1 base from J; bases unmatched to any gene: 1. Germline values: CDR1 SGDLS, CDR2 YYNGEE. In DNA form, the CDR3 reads TGTGCCAGCAGCGGACTAGCGGCCCAAGAGACCCAGTACTTC. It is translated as CASSGLAAQETQYF.

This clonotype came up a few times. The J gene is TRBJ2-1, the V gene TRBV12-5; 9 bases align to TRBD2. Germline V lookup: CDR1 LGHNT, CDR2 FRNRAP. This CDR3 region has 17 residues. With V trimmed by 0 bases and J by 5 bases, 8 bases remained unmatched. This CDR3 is CASGLVLGKRGDNEQFF. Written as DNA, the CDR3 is TGTGCTAGTGGTTTGGTATTGGGGAAGCGGGGGGACAATGAGCAGTTCTTC.

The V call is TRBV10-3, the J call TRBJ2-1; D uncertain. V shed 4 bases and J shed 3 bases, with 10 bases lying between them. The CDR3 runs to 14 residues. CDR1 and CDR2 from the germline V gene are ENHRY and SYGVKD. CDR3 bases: TGTGCCATCAGTGGCCGGGCCGGCTACAATGAGCAGTTCTTC. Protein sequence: CAISGRAGYNEQFF.

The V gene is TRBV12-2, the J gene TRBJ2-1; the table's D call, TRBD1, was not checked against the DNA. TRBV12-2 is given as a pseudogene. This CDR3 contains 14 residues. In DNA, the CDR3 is TGTGCAAGCCCCTCGGAGAGGTTCTACAATGAGCAGTTCTTC. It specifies CASPSERFYNEQFF.

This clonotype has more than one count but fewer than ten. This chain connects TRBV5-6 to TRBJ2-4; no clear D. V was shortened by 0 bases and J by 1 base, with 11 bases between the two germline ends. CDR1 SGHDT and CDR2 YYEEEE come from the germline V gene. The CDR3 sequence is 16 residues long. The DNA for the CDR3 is TGTGCCAGCAGCTTGGACAACGGAAGGGCCAAAAACATTCAGTACTTC. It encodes CASSLDNGRAKNIQYF. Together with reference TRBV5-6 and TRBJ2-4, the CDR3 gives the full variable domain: DAGVTQSPTHLIKTRGQQVTLRCSPKSGHDTVSWYQQALGQGPQFIFQYYEEEERQRGNFPDRFSGHQFPNYSSELNVNALLLGDSALYLCASSLDNGRAKNIQYFGAGTRLSVL.

CDR3 loop: CASSFSGVGAGELFF. CDR3 DNA: TGTGCCAGCAGCTTCTCGGGAGTCGGGGCCGGGGAGCTGTTTTTT. The genes are TRBV7-3 and TRBJ2-2, with TRBD2 as a possible D gene (6 bases). Between the trimmed V and J ends, which lost 3 bases and 6 bases, there was a span of 14 bases. This CDR3 is built from 15 residues. Germline lookup yields CDR1 SGHTA and CDR2 FQGTGA.

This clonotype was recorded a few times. The CDR3 is CASSLARGSEQYF. Here the CDR3 DNA reads TGCGCCAGCAGCTTGGCTCGTGGCTCCGAGCAGTACTTC. The rearrangement uses TRBV5-1 and TRBJ2-7; D unresolved. This CDR3 contains 13 residues. Germline lookup yields CDR1 SGHRS and CDR2 YFSETQ. The V end lost 0 bases, the J end lost 6 bases, and 10 bases lay between the germline ends. Supplemented by reference TRBV5-1 and TRBJ2-7, the full variable domain reads KAGVTQTPRYLIKTRGQQVTLSCSPISGHRSVSWYQQTPGQGLQFLFEYFSETQRNKGNFPGRFSGRQFSNSRSEMNVSTLELGDSALYLCASSLARGSEQYFGPGTRLTVT.

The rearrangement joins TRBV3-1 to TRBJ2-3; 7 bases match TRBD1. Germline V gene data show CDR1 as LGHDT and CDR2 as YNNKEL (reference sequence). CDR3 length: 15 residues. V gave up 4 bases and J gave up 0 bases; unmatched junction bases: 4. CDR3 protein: CASSLGQISTDTQYF. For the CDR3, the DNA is TGTGCCAGCAGCCTGGGACAGATAAGCACAGATACGCAGTATTTT.

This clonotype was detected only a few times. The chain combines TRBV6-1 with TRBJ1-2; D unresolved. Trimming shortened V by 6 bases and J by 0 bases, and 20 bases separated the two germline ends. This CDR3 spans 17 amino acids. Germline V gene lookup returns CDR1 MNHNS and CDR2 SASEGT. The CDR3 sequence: CASRPNKLGVTNYGYTF. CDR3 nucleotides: TGTGCCAGCAGGCCCAATAAGCTTGGAGTAACTAACTATGGCTACACCTTC.

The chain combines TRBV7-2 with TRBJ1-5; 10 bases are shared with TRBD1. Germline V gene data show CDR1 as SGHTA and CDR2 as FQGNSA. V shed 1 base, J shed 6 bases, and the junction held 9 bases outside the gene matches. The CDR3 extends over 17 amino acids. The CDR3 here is CASSLGGGTGAGQPQHF. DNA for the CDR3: TGTGCCAGCAGCTTAGGAGGCGGGACAGGGGCGGGTCAGCCCCAGCATTTT.

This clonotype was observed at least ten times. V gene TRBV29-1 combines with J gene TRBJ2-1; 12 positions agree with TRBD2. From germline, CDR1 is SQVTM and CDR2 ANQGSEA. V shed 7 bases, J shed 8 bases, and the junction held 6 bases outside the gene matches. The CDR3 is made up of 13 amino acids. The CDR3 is CSAPTSGSDEQFF. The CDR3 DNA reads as TGCAGCGCCCCGACTAGCGGGAGTGATGAGCAGTTCTTC.

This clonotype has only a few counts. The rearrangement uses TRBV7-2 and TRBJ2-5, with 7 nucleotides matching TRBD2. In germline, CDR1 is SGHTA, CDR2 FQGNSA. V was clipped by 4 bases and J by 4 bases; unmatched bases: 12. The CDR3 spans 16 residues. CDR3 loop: CASSSTSVLRGETQYF. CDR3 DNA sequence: TGTGCCAGCAGCTCTACTAGCGTGCTGAGGGGAGAGACCCAGTACTTC.

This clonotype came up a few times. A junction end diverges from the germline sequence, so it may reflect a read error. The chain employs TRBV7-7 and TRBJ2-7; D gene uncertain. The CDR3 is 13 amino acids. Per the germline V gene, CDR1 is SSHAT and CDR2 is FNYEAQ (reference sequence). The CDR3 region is CASSSRSGGMQYF. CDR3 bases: TGTGCTAGCAGCTCGCGTTCGGGTGGGATGCAGTACTTC.

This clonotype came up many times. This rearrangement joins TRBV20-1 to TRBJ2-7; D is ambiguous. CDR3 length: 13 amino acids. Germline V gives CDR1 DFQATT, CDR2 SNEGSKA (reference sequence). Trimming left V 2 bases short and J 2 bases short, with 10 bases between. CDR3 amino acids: CSARKGTTYEQYF. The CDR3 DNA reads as TGCAGTGCTAGAAAGGGCACAACCTACGAGCAGTACTTC.